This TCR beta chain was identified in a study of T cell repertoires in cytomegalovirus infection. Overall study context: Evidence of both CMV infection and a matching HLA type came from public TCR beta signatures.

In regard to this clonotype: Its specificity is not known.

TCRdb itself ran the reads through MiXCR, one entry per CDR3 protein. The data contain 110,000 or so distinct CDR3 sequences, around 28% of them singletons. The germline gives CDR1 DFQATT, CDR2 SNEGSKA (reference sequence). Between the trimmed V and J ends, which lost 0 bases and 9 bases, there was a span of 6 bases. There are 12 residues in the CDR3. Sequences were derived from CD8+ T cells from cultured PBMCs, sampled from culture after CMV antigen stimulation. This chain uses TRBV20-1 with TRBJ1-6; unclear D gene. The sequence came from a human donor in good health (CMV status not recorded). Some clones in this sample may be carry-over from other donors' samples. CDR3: CSAREGSSPLHF. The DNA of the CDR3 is TGCAGTGCTAGAGAGGGGAGTTCACCCCTCCACTTT.